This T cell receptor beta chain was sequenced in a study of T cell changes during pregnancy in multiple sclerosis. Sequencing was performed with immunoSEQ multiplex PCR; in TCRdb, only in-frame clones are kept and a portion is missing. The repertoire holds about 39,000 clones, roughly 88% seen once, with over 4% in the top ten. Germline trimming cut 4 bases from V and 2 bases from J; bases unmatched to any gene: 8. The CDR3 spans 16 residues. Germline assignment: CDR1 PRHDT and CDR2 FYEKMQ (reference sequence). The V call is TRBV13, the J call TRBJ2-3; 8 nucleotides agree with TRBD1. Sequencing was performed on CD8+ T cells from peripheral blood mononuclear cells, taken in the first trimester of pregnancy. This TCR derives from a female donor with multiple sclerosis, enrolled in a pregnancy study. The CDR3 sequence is CASSSPQGQVTDTQYF. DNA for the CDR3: TGTGCCAGCAGCTCACCCCAGGGACAGGTCACAGATACGCAGTATTTT.